The entry below describes one T cell receptor (beta chain). Its cognate antigen is unknown. TCRdb's copy holds only in-frame clones and misses some; the assay was immunoSEQ multiplex PCR. The sample includes about 16,000 clones, around two thirds of them seen just once. The ends lost 7 bases at V and 0 bases at J; junction bases unmatched: 15. The CDR3 totals 18 residues. Germline V lookup: CDR1 MGHRA, CDR2 YSYEKL. The source of the sample is a study of neoadjuvant anti-PD-1 for oral cavity cancer. Points from the study as a whole: Only a few patients per response group were TCR-analyzed; validation needed.

This receptor was obtained from a person between 40 and 85 years old with oral cavity squamous cell carcinoma. The sample was PBMCs, taken before nivolumab (anti-PD-1) treatment. The chain employs TRBV4-1 and TRBJ2-3; 8 bases match TRBD2. The CDR3 nucleotides are TGCGCCAGCACCCCGGGGGGGAGCATTTCGACTAGCACAGATACGCAGTATTTT. Residues: CASTPGGSISTSTDTQYF.